A single sample gave rise to the 30 T cell receptor beta chains below, sequenced in a study of identical twins (dated by TCRdb to 2016 to 2018). The library came from 5' RACE. Sequencing was performed on an Illumina HiSeq 2000. Through fastp at Q25 and MiXCR, TCRdb rebuilt clones from the public reads, retaining in-frame beta chains. When rows share a CDR3 protein, they turn into one entry using the most common DNA and genes. The sample table lists about 890,000 distinct CDR3 sequences, approximately 13% of them with a count of one. Roughly 1.5% of the sample is taken by the ten largest. These same data were also listed under a study on yellow fever vaccine responses in identical twins.

The sequenced material came from PBMCs. These receptor sequences come from a woman aged 18-35 years in good health.

V and J are TRBV7-9 and TRBJ2-1; TRBD1 matches at 9 bases. The CDR3 sequence is 14 residues long. V lost 2 bases, J lost 9 bases, and 5 bases stayed unmatched. Germline values: CDR1 SEHNR, CDR2 FQNEAQ (reference sequence). The CDR3 reads CASSLRQGEGEQFF. The CDR3 DNA reads TGTGCCAGCAGCTTACGACAGGGGGAAGGTGAGCAGTTCTTC.

There are a few counts of this clonotype. The chain is built from TRBV10-3 and TRBJ2-1, with D hard to call. Trimming cost V 8 bases and J 0 bases, with 8 bases left between them. The CDR3 runs 13 residues. The germline V gene encodes CDR1 ENHRY and CDR2 SYGVKD. DNA for the CDR3: TGTGCCATCGCCCCCAGCTCCTACAATGAGCAGTTCTTC. Protein: CAIAPSSYNEQFF.

In this sample, this clonotype turned up a few times. This chain links TRBV5-1 with TRBJ2-3; 9 bases are a match to TRBD1. This CDR3 spans 15 amino acids. Looked up from germline, CDR1 is SGHRS and CDR2 is YFSETQ. The junction had 8 bases not matched to a gene; V was cut back by 7 bases and J by 2 bases. CDR3 nucleotides: TGCGCCAGCGCCGGACAGGGGCCCTACACAGATACGCAGTATTTT. Protein: CASAGQGPYTDTQYF.

This clonotype occurred a few times. This sequence joins TRBV7-9 and TRBJ2-5, with 7 bases aligning to TRBD2. Germline CDR1 SEHNR, CDR2 FQNEAQ (reference sequence). CDR3 size: 14 residues. With V trimmed by 1 base and J by 7 bases, 6 bases remained unmatched. DNA for the CDR3: TGTGCCAGCAGCTTAGAAGCGGGAAAAGGGACCCAGTACTTC. This codes for CASSLEAGKGTQYF.

This chain links TRBV15 with TRBJ2-1; TRBD2 is a possible D gene (6 bases). Germline V gene sequence: CDR1 LNHNV, CDR2 YYDKDF (reference sequence). The CDR3 spans 12 residues. Trimming cost V 8 bases and J 3 bases, with 8 bases left between them. The CDR3 loop is CATRDFYNEQFF. CDR3 bases: TGTGCCACCCGGGACTTCTACAATGAGCAGTTCTTC.

Only a few counts were recorded for this clonotype. V usage is TRBV4-1 and J usage is TRBJ2-2, with a tentative D call TRBD2 (7 bases). CDR1 and CDR2 from the germline V gene are MGHRA and YSYEKL. Trimming shortened V by 4 bases and J by 5 bases, and 17 bases separated the two germline ends. The CDR3 has 16 amino acids. The CDR3 coding sequence is TGCGCCAGCAGCCCGGGGAGGGGGGGCCCTACCGGGGAGCTGTTTTTT. This sequence encodes CASSPGRGGPTGELFF.

This clonotype was detected many times. V gene TRBV27 combines with J gene TRBJ1-2; D unresolved. Trimming left V 8 bases short and J 4 bases short, with 14 bases between. Germline V CDR1 and CDR2: MNHEY, SMNVEV (reference sequence). The CDR3 has 13 residues. CDR3: CASASAGRYGYTF. Written as DNA, the CDR3 is TGTGCCAGCGCGTCAGCCGGTCGCTATGGCTACACCTTC.

This clonotype showed up many times. The rearrangement links TRBV5-6 to TRBJ2-1; 10 bases match TRBD1. The CDR3 consists of 16 residues. The trim removed 2 bases at V and 2 bases at J, leaving 4 bases unmatched. CDR1 SGHDT and CDR2 YYEEEE come from the germline V gene. Here the CDR3 reads CASSFMTGGAYNEQFF. The CDR3 DNA sequence: TGTGCCAGCAGCTTTATGACAGGGGGCGCCTACAATGAGCAGTTCTTC.

This clonotype came up a few times. This chain joins TRBV29-1 and TRBJ2-5; TRBD2 aligns across 7 bases. J gave up 4 bases and V 7 bases, and 6 bases lay outside the gene matches. Germline CDR1 and CDR2: SQVTM and ANQGSEA. The CDR3 spans 12 residues. The CDR3 here is CSATIAGETQYF. In DNA, the CDR3 is TGCAGCGCCACTATAGCGGGAGAGACCCAGTACTTC.

This clonotype was observed many times. The V call is TRBV28, the J call TRBJ2-4, with 11 bases that match TRBD1. V was pared by 0 bases and J by 8 bases, with 0 bases of the junction left unmatched. The CDR3 is 14 amino acids. Germline CDR1 MDHEN, CDR2 SYDVKM. The CDR3 loop reads CASSLWGQGDIQYF. The DNA for the CDR3 is TGTGCCAGCAGTTTATGGGGACAGGGGGACATTCAGTACTTC.

Only a few counts were recorded for this clonotype. CDR3 bases: TGTGCCAGCAGTGTAGGACAGGGGCTCGGTGCTTTCTTT. Its protein product is CASSVGQGLGAFF. V gene TRBV2 combines with J gene TRBJ1-1, with 9 bases that match TRBD1. V dropped 4 bases and J dropped 11; count of bases not matched to a gene: 8. CDR1 and CDR2 from the germline V gene are SNHLY and FYNNEI. The CDR3 is 13 residues long.

V is TRBV7-9 and J is TRBJ2-3; D gene uncertain. Trimming stripped 2 bases from V and 2 bases from J, with 8 bases between. The CDR3 runs 14 residues. Per the germline V gene, CDR1 is SEHNR and CDR2 is FQNEAQ (reference sequence). As DNA, the CDR3 is TGTGCCAGCAGCTTACGCGAGATCACAGATACGCAGTATTTT. Translation gives CASSLREITDTQYF.

There are many counts of this clonotype. This sequence joins TRBV28 and TRBJ2-7, with 10 positions matching TRBD1. V shed 9 bases and J 4 bases; nucleotides not matched to a gene: 6. This CDR3 contains 13 residues. Germline CDR1 is MDHEN and CDR2 is SYDVKM. The CDR3 nucleotides read TGTGCCAGTCAACCGGGACAGGGGTACGAGCAGTACTTC. As protein: CASQPGQGYEQYF.

The rearrangement uses TRBV19 and TRBJ1-2; a weak D match, TRBD1 (5 bases). Trimming removed 4 bases at V and 2 bases at J, with 17 bases between. The CDR3 is 16 amino acids. CDR1 LNHDA and CDR2 SQIVND come from the germline V gene (reference sequence). The CDR3 region has the DNA TGTGCCAGTAGTACCGCCACAGGATGGGGAAACTATGGCTACACCTTC. This codes for CASSTATGWGNYGYTF.

J is TRBJ1-2 and V is TRBV11-1, with TRBD1 matching 7 bases. The CDR3 has 19 residues. J was trimmed by 3 bases and V by 1 base; bases with no gene match: 17. The germline V gene encodes CDR1 SGHAT and CDR2 FQDESV (reference sequence). The chain's CDR3 is CASSLDVWGSSTGDYGYTF. CDR3 nucleotide sequence: TGTGCCAGCAGCTTAGATGTTTGGGGCAGTTCAACAGGGGACTATGGCTACACCTTC.

This clonotype was seen at least ten times. The CDR3 reads CASSRTWLGYNEQFF. DNA of the CDR3: TGTGCCAGCAGCAGGACATGGTTGGGATACAATGAGCAGTTCTTC. The chain combines TRBV14 with TRBJ2-1, with D possibly being TRBD1 (5 bases). The ends were cut back, 5 bases at V and 4 bases at J, with 15 bases in the middle. CDR3 size: 15 residues. The germline V gene has CDR1 SGHDN and CDR2 FVKESK.

The chain joins TRBV7-8 to TRBJ2-3, with D maybe TRBD1 (6 bases). The CDR3 consists of 16 residues. Trimming pared 0 bases from V and 1 base from J, leaving 11 bases between. The germline V gene has CDR1 SGHVS and CDR2 FQNEAQ. The CDR3 region has the DNA TGTGCCAGCAGCTTAGCGACAGGCGGGCGCACAGATACGCAGTATTTT. Translation: CASSLATGGRTDTQYF.

This clonotype has a count of ten or more. The gene calls are TRBV5-1 and TRBJ2-1, with TRBD1 matching 9 bases. The germline gives CDR1 SGHRS, CDR2 YFSETQ. The CDR3 covers 15 residues. V lost 0 bases, J lost 5 bases, and 3 bases stayed unmatched. CDR3 sequence reads: CASSLVGQGNNEQFF. The CDR3 DNA follows: TGCGCCAGCAGCTTGGTGGGACAGGGTAACAATGAGCAGTTCTTC.

The chain couples TRBV20-1 to TRBJ2-7; 10 bases are shared with TRBD2. This CDR3 is 16 amino acids long. CDR1 and CDR2 from the germline V gene are DFQATT and SNEGSKA (reference sequence). J was trimmed by 3 bases and V by 0 bases; bases with no gene match: 8. The CDR3 DNA reads as TGCAGTGCTAGAGATTTGGCTAGCGGGAGAATCTACGAGCAGTACTTC. Protein sequence: CSARDLASGRIYEQYF.

This clonotype came up many times. CDR3: CASSLTGTSGGWYNEQFF. In DNA form, the CDR3 reads TGTGCCAGCAGTCTCACCGGGACTAGCGGGGGTTGGTACAATGAGCAGTTCTTC. The chain combines TRBV12-3 or TRBV12-4 with TRBJ2-1, with 14 bases identical to TRBD2. V lost 5 bases to trimming and J lost 4 bases; unmatched junction nucleotides: 10. There are 18 residues in the CDR3.

CDR3 DNA sequence: TGTGCCATCAGGGGGACTAGCGGGGCAGATACGCAGTATTTT. Its translation is CAIRGTSGADTQYF. The chain employs TRBV10-3 and TRBJ2-3; TRBD2 aligns across 13 bases. Germline CDR1 ENHRY, CDR2 SYGVKD. V lost 6 bases and J lost 4; bases outside the gene matches: 1. The CDR3 covers 14 residues.

This clonotype was detected only a few times. This chain links TRBV3-1 with TRBJ2-2, with D tentatively TRBD1 or TRBD2 (5 bases each). Germline V gene sequence: CDR1 LGHDT, CDR2 YNNKEL (reference sequence). V dropped 4 bases and J dropped 3 bases, with 12 bases sitting between them. The length of the CDR3 is 15 residues. CDR3 bases: TGTGCCAGCAGCCTCGGGACCGCAGACACCGGGGAGCTGTTTTTT. Translating it yields CASSLGTADTGELFF. Using reference TRBV3-1 and TRBJ2-2 for the parts outside the CDR3, the full variable domain is DTAVSQTPKYLVTQMGNDKSIKCEQNLGHDTMYWYKQDSKKFLKIMFSYNNKELIINETVPNRFSPKSPDKAHLNLHINSLELGDSAVYFCASSLGTADTGELFFGEGSRLTVL.

This chain uses TRBV6-1 with TRBJ2-7; D gene ambiguous. This CDR3 is built from 13 residues. Trimming took 7 bases from V and 4 from J, leaving 14 bases between them. The V gene's germline CDR1 is MNHNS and CDR2 SASEGT. CDR3 coding DNA: TGTGCCAGCATGCAGGACGGACCTTACGAGCAGTACTTC. This encodes CASMQDGPYEQYF.

This clonotype was recorded at least ten times. The J gene is TRBJ2-2, the V gene TRBV20-1; D remains unclear. V lost 1 base and J lost 8, with 11 bases in between. Germline CDR1 DFQATT, CDR2 SNEGSKA (reference sequence). The CDR3 contains 13 residues. CDR3 sequence reads: CSARATEWGELFF. In DNA form, the CDR3 reads TGCAGTGCTAGAGCCACTGAGTGGGGGGAGCTGTTTTTT.

The V gene is TRBV6-5, the J gene TRBJ1-5, with 10 bases lining up with TRBD1. J lost 7 bases, V lost 2 bases, and 2 bases had no gene match. The CDR3 length is 14 residues. Germline V gene sequence: CDR1 MNHEY, CDR2 SVGAGI. CDR3 in DNA: TGTGCCAGCAGTTACCGGGACAGGGGCCAGCCCCAGCATTTT. It codes for CASSYRDRGQPQHF.

The gene calls are TRBV5-6 and TRBJ2-7, with D tentatively TRBD1 (6 bases). Germline V gene data show CDR1 as SGHDT and CDR2 as YYEEEE. Trimming left V 4 bases short and J 3 bases short, with 17 bases between. This CDR3 has 15 residues. The CDR3 loop is CASSRVWSTGYEQYV. The CDR3 nucleotides read TGTGCCAGCAGCCGGGTGTGGTCGACAGGCTACGAGCAGTACGTC.

CDR3 sequence reads: CASSPRRGPSGNSPLHF. The CDR3 DNA reads TGTGCCAGCAGCCCCCGTAGGGGGCCCTCCGGGAATTCACCCCTCCACTTT. The gene calls are TRBV7-2 and TRBJ1-6, with TRBD1 identical over 7 bases. V was pared by 5 bases and J by 7 bases, with 14 bases of the junction left unmatched. This CDR3 comprises 17 residues. CDR1 SGHTA and CDR2 FQGNSA come from the germline V gene.

This clonotype showed up just a few times. This chain connects TRBV29-1 to TRBJ2-2, with D perhaps given as TRBD1 or TRBD2 (5 bases each). Trimming removed 2 bases from V and 0 bases from J, with 13 bases in between. The germline V gene has CDR1 SQVTM and CDR2 ANQGSEA. The CDR3 has 16 residues. The CDR3 nucleotides are TGCAGCGTTGAAACCCCCGGGACGTCGAACACCGGGGAGCTGTTTTTT. Translated, it gives CSVETPGTSNTGELFF.

The chain uses TRBV12-3 or TRBV12-4 and TRBJ2-7, with D tentatively TRBD2 (5 bases). CDR3 length: 13 residues. V lost 8 bases to trimming and J lost 4 bases, with 15 bases between them. Here the CDR3 reads CASETSSGYEQYV. The CDR3 nucleotides read TGTGCCAGCGAAACTAGTTCGGGATACGAGCAGTACGTC.

This clonotype was counted between two and nine times. The chain has TRBV27 and TRBJ1-1; D is uncertain. Trimming removed 8 bases at V and 0 bases at J, with 10 bases between. The CDR3 spans 13 residues. The germline V gene has CDR1 MNHEY and CDR2 SMNVEV (reference sequence). CDR3 sequence: CASRLSMNTEAFF. Written as DNA, the CDR3 is TGTGCCAGCCGACTGAGCATGAACACTGAAGCTTTCTTT.